This T cell receptor (beta chain) was profiled in a study of tissue T cells after allogeneic stem cell transplantation. Libraries were prepared by immunoSEQ multiplex PCR; TCRdb keeps only in-frame clonotypes and omits some of them. The sample has 2,000 to 2,500 clones, 60% to 75% seen once. Concerning this clone: Its antigen is unknown. Genes and germline come from the mouse.

Overall study results and limits: Sampling depth was limited, and the cohort was small and clinically varied.

The sample comprised gut tissue. The clonotype originates from a female BALB/c mouse in good health. MHC haplotype of the strain: H2-d.

The CDR3: CAWSWGVQDTQYF. The sequenced CDR3 bases are TGTGCCTGGAGTTGGGGGGTCCAAGACACCCAGTAC. The chain combines TRBV31 with TRBJ2-5; 7 bases agree with TRBD2. The read gets to within 1 residue of the CDR3 end, and the germline J gene fills in the rest. This CDR3 is built from 13 residues. The junction had 1 base not matched to a gene; V was cut back by 2 bases and J by 2 bases. The germline V gene encodes CDR1 GKSSPN and CDR2 SITVG.